This T cell receptor (beta chain) appears in the sequencing data of a study of Graves' ophthalmopathy and Graves' hyperthyroidism. Amplifying from RNA transcripts, the study obtained TCR beta CDR3 regions. The first round was an RT-PCR with HTBI primers, and the second round was a multiplex PCR. Via MiXCR, TCRdb re-called the multiplex PCR reads, giving one row per CDR3 protein. The sample yields 200,000 to 250,000 distinct CDR3 sequences, roughly 21% seen once. The V gene's germline CDR1 is LNHDA and CDR2 SQIVND (reference sequence). The CDR3 consists of 13 residues. V was pared by 8 bases and J by 2 bases, with 13 bases between. General study results and limits: Blood also carried most expanded thyroid clonotypes exceeding 0.001 frequency.

This clonotype was seen at least ten times. Its specificity is unknown. The sequence was obtained from a woman between 50 and 59 years old with Graves' ophthalmopathy. The chain combines TRBV19 with TRBJ2-7; D is uncertain. Sequencing input: peripheral blood. The CDR3: CASGSGPTYEQYF. CDR3 coding DNA: TGTGCCAGTGGTTCCGGGCCCACCTACGAGCAGTACTTC. The full variable domain, with the rest looked up from reference TRBV19 and TRBJ2-7, is DGGITQSPKYLFRKEGQNVTLSCEQNLNHDAMYWYRQDPGQGLRLIYYSQIVNDFQKGDIAEGYSVSREKKESFPLTVTSAQKNPTAFYLCASGSGPTYEQYFGPGTRLTVT.